This T cell receptor (beta chain) was sequenced for a study of Graves' ophthalmopathy and Graves' hyperthyroidism. RNA transcripts served as template for amplifying TCR beta CDR3 sequences. HTBI primers were used in a first-round RT-PCR, which preceded a second-round multiplex PCR. TCRdb re-analysed the multiplex PCR reads in MiXCR, keeping a single row per CDR3 protein. Of 200,000 to 250,000 distinct CDR3 sequences in the sample, 20% to 25% were seen once. Clinical symptoms, serum thyroxine, TRAb, thyroid ultrasound and orbital computed tomography formed the basis of diagnosis. The V gene's germline CDR1 is GTSNPN and CDR2 SVGIG (reference sequence). V lost 1 base to trimming and J lost 4 bases, with 10 bases between them. The CDR3 extends over 13 amino acids.

The chain uses TRBV30 and TRBJ2-5; tentative D call: TRBD2 (6 bases). The TCR comes from a woman aged 50 to 60 with Graves' ophthalmopathy. The sample comprised peripheral blood. The CDR3 DNA is TGTGCCTGGAGTGGAGGACTAAGAGAGACCCAGTACTTC. Its translation is CAWSGGLRETQYF.